This TCR beta chain was identified during a study of blood T cell repertoires in COVID-19. From germline, CDR1 is MNHEY and CDR2 SMNVEV (reference sequence). The V gene lost 2 bases and the J gene lost 3 bases, with 11 bases spanning the gap. The CDR3 is 14 amino acids. This clone was recorded only once. Sequenced by immunoSEQ multiplex PCR; TCRdb stores in-frame clones only, minus some. The profile covers 350,000 or so clones, with about 88% appearing a single time and over 0.9% taken by the ten largest. Cohort placement rested on clinical history that participants reported themselves. This receptor was taken from a woman in her twenties or thirties who had been exposed to COVID-19. The chain employs TRBV27 and TRBJ2-7; D perhaps matches TRBD2 (6 bases). The sample taken for sequencing was PBMCs or T cells enriched from blood (not recorded which). The CDR3 spells CASSLDGGFYEQYF. Written as DNA, the CDR3 is TGTGCCAGCAGTTTAGATGGGGGGTTCTACGAGCAGTACTTC.